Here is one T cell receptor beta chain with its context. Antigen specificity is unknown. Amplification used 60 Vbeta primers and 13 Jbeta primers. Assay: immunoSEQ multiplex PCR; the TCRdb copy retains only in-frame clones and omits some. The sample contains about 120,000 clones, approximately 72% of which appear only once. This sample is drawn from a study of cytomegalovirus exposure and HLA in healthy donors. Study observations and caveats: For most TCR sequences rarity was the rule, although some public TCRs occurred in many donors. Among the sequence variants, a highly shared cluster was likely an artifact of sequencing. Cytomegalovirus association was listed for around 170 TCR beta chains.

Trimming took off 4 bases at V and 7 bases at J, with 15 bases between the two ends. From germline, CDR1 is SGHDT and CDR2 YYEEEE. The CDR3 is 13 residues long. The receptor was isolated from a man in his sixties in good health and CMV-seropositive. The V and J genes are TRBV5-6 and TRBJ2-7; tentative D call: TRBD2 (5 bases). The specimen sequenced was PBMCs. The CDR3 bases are TGTGCCAGCAGCGCCGGGGTTCTGCGGGAGCAGTACTTC. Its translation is CASSAGVLREQYF.